This entry lists 19 T cell receptor beta chains sequenced from one sample in a study of blood T cell repertoires in COVID-19. Clones were sequenced by immunoSEQ multiplex PCR, and TCRdb holds only the in-frame ones, with some missing. The sample yields hundreds of thousands of clones, approximately 82% seen once. Sequences were obtained from peripheral blood. All receptors derive from a woman of 80 years or more with acute or convalescent COVID-19.

The chain recombines TRBV24-1 with TRBJ1-2, with D uncertain. CDR3 length: 12 residues. V shed 2 bases and J shed 4 bases, with 4 bases lying between them. Germline values: CDR1 KGHDR, CDR2 SFDVKD. CDR3 sequence: CATSDYGYGYTF. CDR3 bases: TGTGCCACCAGTGATTACGGCTATGGCTACACCTTC.

This clone appeared a single time. This CDR3 is CASSLVGEGEKLFF. CDR3 DNA sequence: TGCGCCAGCAGCTTGGTAGGGGAGGGAGAAAAACTGTTTTTT. The rearrangement uses TRBV5-1 and TRBJ1-4; D is possibly TRBD1 (5 bases). V dropped 0 bases and J dropped 8 bases, with 11 bases sitting between them. This CDR3 is built from 14 residues. Looked up from germline, CDR1 is SGHRS and CDR2 is YFSETQ.

V is TRBV7-2 and J is TRBJ1-1; D gene uncertain. This CDR3 has 15 residues. Germline V gives CDR1 SGHTA, CDR2 FQGNSA. The V and J ends lost 5 bases and 0 bases respectively, with 13 bases between them. CDR3 DNA sequence: TGTGCCAGCAGCCCGAGACACTTCATGAACACTGAAGCTTTCTTT. The encoded protein is CASSPRHFMNTEAFF.

The rearrangement uses TRBV6-1 and TRBJ1-2; 9 bases are shared with TRBD1. Looked up from germline, CDR1 is MNHNS and CDR2 is SASEGT. Germline trimming cut 1 base from V and 8 bases from J; bases unmatched to any gene: 5. This CDR3 spans 14 amino acids. The CDR3 bases are TGTGCCAGCAGTGAAGGGACAGGGGATTTAGGCTACACCTTC. Residues: CASSEGTGDLGYTF.

The V gene is TRBV5-1, the J gene TRBJ2-3; 10 bases map to TRBD2. The germline gives CDR1 SGHRS, CDR2 YFSETQ. The CDR3 has 16 residues. V dropped 4 bases and J dropped 3; count of bases not matched to a gene: 8. The CDR3 DNA follows: TGCGCCAGCAGCCGAACCCCGGGACTAGCGACAGATACGCAGTATTTT. This sequence encodes CASSRTPGLATDTQYF.

This clone came up a few times. The V gene is TRBV4-3, the J gene TRBJ2-5; 8 bases align to TRBD1. The CDR3 totals 15 residues. The V and J ends lost 0 bases and 1 base, in that order; junction bases with no gene match: 1. Germline V CDR1 and CDR2: LGHNA, YSLEER. In DNA form, the CDR3 reads TGCGCCAGCAGCCAAGAAGGGACAGGCCAAGAGACCCAGTACTTC. Its protein product is CASSQEGTGQETQYF.

CDR3 sequence reads: CASRTGNSGNTIYF. CDR3 coding DNA: TGTGCCAGCAGAACAGGGAACTCTGGAAACACCATATATTTT. J is TRBJ1-3 and V is TRBV28; maybe TRBD1 (6 bases). The V end lost 6 bases, the J end lost 0 bases, and 9 bases lay between the germline ends. This CDR3 is 14 amino acids long. The V gene's germline CDR1 is MDHEN and CDR2 SYDVKM. Drawing the rest from reference TRBV28 and TRBJ1-3, the complete variable domain is DVKVTQSSRYLVKRTGEKVFLECVQDMDHENMFWYRQDPGLGLRLIYFSYDVKMKEKGDIPEGYSVSREKKERFSLILESASTNQTSMYLCASRTGNSGNTIYFGEGSWLTVV.

This sequence joins TRBV6-5 and TRBJ2-2; D unresolved. CDR3 length: 14 residues. V dropped 4 bases and J dropped 3 bases, with 9 bases sitting between them. Germline CDR1 is MNHEY and CDR2 is SVGAGI. DNA of the CDR3: TGTGCCAGCAGTTTCAGGCCCTACACCGGGGAGCTGTTTTTT. Amino acids: CASSFRPYTGELFF.

This chain links TRBV5-1 with TRBJ2-3; D not certain. Trimming stripped 0 bases from V and 2 bases from J, with 19 bases between. This CDR3 region has 18 residues. Germline assignment: CDR1 SGHRS and CDR2 YFSETQ. CDR3 nucleotides: TGCGCCAGCAGCTTGGCCGTCAGGCCATCCTCCGTCACAGATACGCAGTATTTT. This translates into CASSLAVRPSSVTDTQYF.

This chain connects TRBV13 to TRBJ2-5; 12 bases fit TRBD2. Trimming cost V 2 bases and J 4 bases; bases outside gene matches: 8. This CDR3 is 17 amino acids long. CDR1 and CDR2 from the germline V gene are PRHDT and FYEKMQ (reference sequence). The CDR3 here is CASSLNSGTSGLETQYF. In DNA, the CDR3 is TGTGCCAGCAGCTTAAACTCCGGGACTAGCGGGTTAGAGACCCAGTACTTC.

The V call is TRBV5-1, the J call TRBJ2-5, with 9 bases that match TRBD1. Losses at the gene ends were 4 bases for V and 1 base for J; bases not matched to a gene: 8. CDR3 size: 16 residues. In germline, CDR1 is SGHRS, CDR2 YFSETQ. CDR3 loop: CASSHGDRAGQETQYF. The CDR3 nucleotides are TGCGCCAGCAGCCACGGGGACAGGGCGGGCCAAGAGACCCAGTACTTC.

J is TRBJ1-1 and V is TRBV2, with D perhaps matching TRBD1 (5 bases). Trimming pared 1 base from V and 6 bases from J, leaving 6 bases between. The CDR3 length is 12 residues. Germline lookup yields CDR1 SNHLY and CDR2 FYNNEI. CDR3: CASSEGGAEAFF. CDR3 DNA sequence: TGTGCCAGCAGTGAAGGGGGGGCTGAAGCTTTCTTT.

The V call is TRBV6-2 or TRBV6-3, the J call TRBJ1-4, with a weak D call TRBD1 (5 bases). The germline gives CDR1 MNHEY, CDR2 SVGEGT. CDR3 size: 16 residues. The V gene lost 6 bases and the J gene lost 12 bases, with 26 bases spanning the gap. The CDR3 spells CASSPYPSGDLRELFF. CDR3 nucleotide sequence: TGTGCCAGCAGCCCGTACCCTTCGGGGGACCTCCGAGAACTGTTTTTT.

V is TRBV27 and J is TRBJ1-6, with a weak D call TRBD1 (5 bases). Germline CDR1 and CDR2: MNHEY and SMNVEV (reference sequence). V lost 6 bases, J lost 3 bases, and 18 bases lay in between. This CDR3 has 17 residues. The CDR3 region has the DNA TGTGCCAGCAGGCCCCAAACAGGACACCTCTATAATTCACCCCTCCACTTT. Its protein product is CASRPQTGHLYNSPLHF.

The rearrangement joins TRBV28 to TRBJ2-7; the match to TRBD1 covers 10 bases. Unmatched junction bases numbered 7, after V lost 6 bases and J lost 5 bases. Germline CDR1 is MDHEN and CDR2 is SYDVKM. The CDR3 has 14 residues. The CDR3 nucleotides read TGTGCCAGCAGGGGGACAGGGGATATCCACGAGCAGTACTTC. It yields the protein CASRGTGDIHEQYF.

This chain connects TRBV5-4 to TRBJ2-6; D is unresolved. CDR3 size: 15 residues. In germline, CDR1 is SGHNT, CDR2 YYREEE (reference sequence). V was trimmed by 4 bases and J by 0 bases, leaving 8 bases between them. CDR3 amino acids: CASSAYDSGANVLTF. In DNA, the CDR3 is TGTGCCAGCAGCGCCTACGACTCTGGGGCCAACGTCCTGACTTTC.

This clone was recorded a few times. This rearrangement joins TRBV6-2 or TRBV6-3 to TRBJ2-3, with D uncertain. This CDR3 has 14 amino acids. Germline-derived CDR1 and CDR2 are MNHEY and SVGEGT. Trimming removed 2 bases at V and 3 bases at J, with 9 bases between. CDR3 coding DNA: TGTGCCAGCAGTTACGTGCTCCAGACAGATACGCAGTATTTT. It encodes CASSYVLQTDTQYF.

The chain links TRBV7-9 to TRBJ2-3; 8 bases are a match to TRBD1. V dropped 2 bases and J dropped 7; count of bases not matched to a gene: 8. CDR1 and CDR2 (germline): SEHNR, FQNEAQ (reference sequence). This CDR3 is built from 15 residues. The CDR3 DNA follows: TGTGCCAGCAGCTTAAGGCAGGGGGCGGAGAATACGCAGTATTTT. Protein: CASSLRQGAENTQYF.

The chain recombines TRBV3-1 (or the pseudogene TRBV3-2) with TRBJ2-3, with TRBD2 matching over 9 bases. Trimming at V came to 3 bases and at J to 6 bases, leaving 7 bases not matched to a gene. The germline gives CDR1 LGHDT, CDR2 YNNKEL (reference sequence). The length of the CDR3 is 15 residues. As DNA, the CDR3 is TGTGCCAGCAGCCACAAGGGACTAGCATCTGATACGCAGTATTTT. This codes for CASSHKGLASDTQYF.